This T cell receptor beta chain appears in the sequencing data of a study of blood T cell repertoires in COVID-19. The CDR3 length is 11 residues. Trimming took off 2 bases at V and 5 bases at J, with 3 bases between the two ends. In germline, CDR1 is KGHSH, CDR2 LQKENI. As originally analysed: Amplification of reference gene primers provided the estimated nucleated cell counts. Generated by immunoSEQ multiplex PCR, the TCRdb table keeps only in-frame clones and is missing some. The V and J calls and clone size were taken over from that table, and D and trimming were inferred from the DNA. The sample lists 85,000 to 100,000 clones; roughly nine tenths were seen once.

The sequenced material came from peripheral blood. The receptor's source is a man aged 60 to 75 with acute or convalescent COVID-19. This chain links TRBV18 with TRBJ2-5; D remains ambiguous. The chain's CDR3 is CASSPEETQYF. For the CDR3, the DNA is TGTGCCAGCTCACCAGAGGAGACCCAGTACTTC.